This paragraph covers one T cell receptor (beta chain) sequence. The antigen remains undetermined. This specimen comes from a study of cytomegalovirus exposure and HLA in healthy donors. Overall study: The roughly 130 validation repertoires used the same platform as the approximately 620 first-cohort repertoires (as reported by a later analysis). The study, taken as a whole, reports: In vitro data verified a few CMV-associated chains as specific for CMV antigens. Cytomegalovirus-associated status was assigned to 150 to 200 TCR beta chains.

The germline V gene has CDR1 SGHDN and CDR2 FVKESK. J lost 5 bases, V lost 1 base, and 9 bases had no gene match. This CDR3 spans 16 amino acids. The data were produced by immunoSEQ multiplex PCR, yet TCRdb's version contains in-frame clones alone and is incomplete. The sample lists a few hundred thousand clones, 88% seen once, with approximately 0.9% in the top ten. This chain links TRBV14 with TRBJ2-5; 8 bases fit TRBD1. The receptor comes from a man aged 30 to 45 in good health and CMV-seronegative. Sequenced material: PBMCs. The CDR3 loop is CASSQVGTGSWETQYF. The CDR3 nucleotides read TGTGCCAGCAGCCAAGTGGGGACAGGATCTTGGGAGACCCAGTACTTC.